This TCR beta chain originates from a study of blood T cell repertoires in COVID-19. Across the study: Sample material is recorded as cDNA or gDNA derived from T cells, B-cell-depleted T cells, or PBMCs.

The participants were between about 18 and 100 years old and came from about two dozen US areas. Researchers sorted participants into cohorts using their self-reported clinical history. Cohort 3 donors counted as recovered after two negative PCRs, clearance, or resolved symptoms. CDR3 size: 16 residues. Germline CDR1 SGHTA, CDR2 FQGNSA. With 5 bases removed from V and 4 bases from J, the gap between germline ends came to 20 bases. This clone appeared a single time. This table comes from immunoSEQ multiplex PCR, and its TCRdb copy is limited to in-frame clones, with some not included. This table has under 300,000 clones, approximately 85% appearing once.

Source material: PBMCs or T cells enriched from blood (not recorded which). The chain combines TRBV7-2 with TRBJ1-2; perhaps TRBD1 as D (5 bases). The clonotype was recovered from a woman in her twenties or thirties who had recovered from COVID-19. The CDR3 DNA follows: TGTGCCAGCAGCGCCCTTGGGAGGGGCGACGGCTATGGCTACACCTTC. It translates to CASSALGRGDGYGYTF.